This T cell receptor (beta chain) was sequenced in a study of T cells in Graves' hyperthyroidism and ophthalmopathy. The ends were cut back, 2 bases at V and 3 bases at J, with 9 bases in the middle. This CDR3 contains 14 residues. In germline, CDR1 is MNHNS, CDR2 SASEGT. RNA transcripts were the template for amplifying TCR beta CDR3 regions. TCR CDR3 regions were first amplified by RT-PCR with HTBI primers. Using its own MiXCR run on the multiplex PCR reads, TCRdb lists one record per CDR3 protein. The sample yields about 270,000 distinct CDR3 sequences, about 20% seen once. Exclusion of patients followed from uncontrolled infection, other autoimmune disease, pregnancy or lactation.

The receptor was isolated from a young man with Graves' ophthalmopathy. Source material: blood. The gene calls are TRBV6-1 and TRBJ2-3; TRBD1 might be the D (5 bases). The DNA for the CDR3 is TGTGCCAGCAGTGAAACAGGCAGGACAGATACGCAGTATTTT. This codes for CASSETGRTDTQYF.